This T cell receptor (beta chain) originates from a study of tumor-infiltrating lymphocytes in oesophageal squamous cell carcinoma. The germline V gene has CDR1 SGHVS and CDR2 FQNEAQ. The CDR3 runs to 15 residues. Each CDR3 protein gets one entry after TCRdb re-called the PCR reads with MiXCR. This table has around 26,000 distinct CDR3 sequences, more than 35% appearing once. This sequence originates from a male donor with esophageal squamous cell carcinoma. The chain is built from TRBV7-8 and TRBJ2-5; 11 bases agree with TRBD2. The tail of the sequence fits TRBJ2-1 better, so the J call may be wrong. The specimen sequenced was esophageal tumor tissue. CDR3 protein: CASSRLAGGGWEQFF. The CDR3 bases are TGTGCCAGCAGCCGGCTAGCGGGAGGTGGCTGGGAGCAGTTCTTC.